This TCR beta chain was profiled in a study of T cells in Graves' hyperthyroidism and ophthalmopathy. Study as a whole: Blood from the periphery was taken at initial diagnosis, before any treatment.

What was amplified from RNA transcripts were TCR beta CDR3 regions. When the TCR CDR3 underwent first-round RT-PCR, the HTBI primer set was used. TCRdb reprocessed the multiplex PCR reads with MiXCR, giving one entry per CDR3 protein. The repertoire holds under 450,000 distinct CDR3 sequences, approximately 15% seen once, with 12% to 15% in the top ten. The CDR3 is 15 amino acids. V shed 8 bases, J shed 6 bases, and the junction held 10 bases outside the gene matches. Germline values: CDR1 SGHTA, CDR2 FQGNSA. J is TRBJ2-7 and V is TRBV7-2; 13 nucleotides agree with TRBD2. The sample comprised blood. The sequence was collected from a woman between 18 and 29 years old with Graves' hyperthyroidism. CDR3 nucleotides: TGTGCCAGCGGACCCCTCGGGACTAGCGGGATCGAGCAGTACTTC. Its translation is CASGPLGTSGIEQYF.